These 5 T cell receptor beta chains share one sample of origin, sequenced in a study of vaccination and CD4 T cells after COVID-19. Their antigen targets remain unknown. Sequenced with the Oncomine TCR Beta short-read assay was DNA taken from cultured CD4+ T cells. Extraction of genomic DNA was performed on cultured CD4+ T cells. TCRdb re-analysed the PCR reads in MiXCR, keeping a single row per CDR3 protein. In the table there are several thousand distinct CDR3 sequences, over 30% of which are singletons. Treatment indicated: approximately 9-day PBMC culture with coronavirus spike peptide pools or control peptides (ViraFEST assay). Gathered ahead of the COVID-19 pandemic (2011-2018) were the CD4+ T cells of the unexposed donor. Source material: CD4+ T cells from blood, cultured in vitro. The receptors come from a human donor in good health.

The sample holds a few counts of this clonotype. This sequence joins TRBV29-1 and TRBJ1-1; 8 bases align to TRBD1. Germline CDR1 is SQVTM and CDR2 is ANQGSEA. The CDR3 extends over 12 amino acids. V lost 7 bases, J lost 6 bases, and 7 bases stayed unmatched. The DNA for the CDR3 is TGCAGCGCTTTAGGACAGGGCGCTGAAGCTTTCTTT. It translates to CSALGQGAEAFF.

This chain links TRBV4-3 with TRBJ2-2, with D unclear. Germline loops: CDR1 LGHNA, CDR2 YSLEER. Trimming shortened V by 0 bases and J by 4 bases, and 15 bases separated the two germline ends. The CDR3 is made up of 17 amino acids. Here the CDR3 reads CASSQDGPTPGTGELFF. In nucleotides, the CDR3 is TGCGCCAGCAGCCAAGATGGTCCGACCCCCGGCACCGGGGAGCTGTTTTTT.

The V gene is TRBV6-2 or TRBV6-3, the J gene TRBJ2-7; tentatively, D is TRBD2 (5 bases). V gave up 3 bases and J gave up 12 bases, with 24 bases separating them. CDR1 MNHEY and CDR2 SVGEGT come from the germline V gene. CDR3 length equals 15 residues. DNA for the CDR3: TGTGCCAGCAGTTATGACGGAAGGCGGGCCCTACTCGTGTACTTC. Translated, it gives CASSYDGRRALLVYF.

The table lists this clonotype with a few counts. CDR3 amino acids: CASSLGGQGMGDTQYF. The DNA of the CDR3 is TGTGCCAGCAGCTTAGGGGGACAGGGGATGGGAGATACGCAGTATTTT. This sequence joins TRBV7-6 and TRBJ2-3; 10 bases map to TRBD1. Trimming at V came to 1 base and at J to 5 bases, leaving 6 bases not matched to a gene. CDR1 and CDR2 (germline): SGHVS, FNYEAQ. This CDR3 has 16 residues.

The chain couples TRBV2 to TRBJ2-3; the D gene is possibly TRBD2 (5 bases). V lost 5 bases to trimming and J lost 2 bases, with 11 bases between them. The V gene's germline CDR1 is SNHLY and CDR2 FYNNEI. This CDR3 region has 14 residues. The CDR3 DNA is TGTGCCAGCAGTTCAAACCGGGACACAGATACGCAGTATTTT. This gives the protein CASSSNRDTDTQYF. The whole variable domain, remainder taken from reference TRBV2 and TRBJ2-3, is EPEVTQTPSHQVTQMGQEVILRCVPISNHLYFYWYRQILGQKVEFLVSFYNNEISEKSEIFDDQFSVERPDGSNFTLKIRSTKLEDSAMYFCASSSNRDTDTQYFGPGTRLTVL.